The 7 T cell receptor beta chains below all came from one sample that was sequenced in a study of prognosis after radiotherapy for stage I lung cancer. TCR beta CDR3 amplification from genomic DNA was performed by two-round multiplex PCR. Used in first-round PCR were primers specific to each TRBV and TRBJ gene. Each CDR3 protein is one row after TCRdb ran MiXCR on the multiplex PCR reads. The sample consists of about 17,000 distinct CDR3 sequences, 40% to 50% of them appearing once. This sample comprised PBMCs, obtained before or after stereotactic body radiation therapy (not recorded which). These TCRs come from a donor over 45 with non-small cell lung cancer.

At least ten counts were recorded for this clonotype. The chain carries TRBV28 and TRBJ1-4; D ambiguous. V dropped 5 bases and J dropped 2 bases, with 15 bases sitting between them. The germline CDR1 and CDR2 sequences are MDHEN and SYDVKM. CDR3 size: 16 residues. CDR3 coding DNA: TGTGCCAGCAGTCCCTCCTCGCAGACCACTAATGAAAAACTGTTTTTT. Translation: CASSPSSQTTNEKLFF.

At least ten counts were recorded for this clonotype. Given a much more abundant clone one base away, this may be a read error. The chain links TRBV5-1 to TRBJ1-3; D unresolved. The CDR3 spans 15 residues. Germline CDR1 SGHRS, CDR2 YFSETQ. This chain's CDR3 is CASRLEMESGNAIYF. In DNA, the CDR3 is TGCGCCAGCAGATTGGAGATGGAATCTGGAAACGCCATATATTTT.

This clonotype has at least ten counts. The V and J genes are TRBV7-9 and TRBJ2-6, with D unclear. The length of the CDR3 is 14 residues. Trimming took 5 bases from V and 2 from J, leaving 7 bases between them. Germline loops: CDR1 SEHNR, CDR2 FQNEAQ (reference sequence). CDR3 nucleotides: TGTGCCAGCAGCCTGTACACTGGGGCCAACGTCCTGACTTTC. Its protein product is CASSLYTGANVLTF.

This clonotype was found once. The chain has TRBV11-2 and TRBJ1-2; D might be TRBD1 (6 bases). This CDR3 is built from 15 residues. V lost 5 bases and J 5 bases, leaving 18 bases between the germline ends. Germline values: CDR1 SGHAT, CDR2 FQNNGV. Here the CDR3 reads CASSPNAGQGYGYTF. The CDR3 DNA sequence: TGTGCCAGCAGCCCAAACGCGGGGCAGGGGTATGGCTACACCTTC.

The V gene is TRBV7-9, the J gene TRBJ2-7; possibly TRBD2 for D (6 bases). Germline-derived CDR1 and CDR2 are SEHNR and FQNEAQ (reference sequence). The CDR3 totals 14 residues. The V gene lost 5 bases and the J gene lost 0 bases, with 11 bases spanning the gap. As DNA, the CDR3 is TGTGCCAGCAGCAATAAAGCGGGCTCCTACGAGCAGTACTTC. This gives the protein CASSNKAGSYEQYF.

The chain combines TRBV12-5 with TRBJ2-3; tentatively, D is TRBD1 (5 bases). CDR1 LGHNT and CDR2 FRNRAP come from the germline V gene. This CDR3 is built from 15 residues. The V end was cut by 1 base, the J end by 4 bases, with 12 bases between. The CDR3, as DNA: TGTGCTAGTGGTTTGGGAGTAGGGGTGGCAGATACGCAGTATTTT. Encoded protein: CASGLGVGVADTQYF.

There are many counts of this clonotype. This sequence joins TRBV11-2 and TRBJ1-4; D is unclear. Germline loops: CDR1 SGHAT, CDR2 FQNNGV. The ends were cut back, 2 bases at V and 0 bases at J, with 10 bases in the middle. This CDR3 contains 16 residues. Here the CDR3 reads CASSLPDGTTNEKLFF. CDR3 DNA: TGTGCCAGCAGCTTACCGGACGGAACAACTAATGAAAAACTGTTTTTT.